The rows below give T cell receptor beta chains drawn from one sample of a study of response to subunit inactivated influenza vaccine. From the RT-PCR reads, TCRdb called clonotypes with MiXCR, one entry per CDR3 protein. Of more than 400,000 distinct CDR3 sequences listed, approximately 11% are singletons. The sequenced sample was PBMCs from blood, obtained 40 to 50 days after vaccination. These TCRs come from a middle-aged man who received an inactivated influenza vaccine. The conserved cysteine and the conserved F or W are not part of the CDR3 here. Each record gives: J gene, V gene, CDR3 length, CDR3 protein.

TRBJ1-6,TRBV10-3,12,ALKTSSYNSPLH
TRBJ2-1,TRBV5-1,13,ASSLRAQGRNEQF
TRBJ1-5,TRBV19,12,ASTPGTANLPQH
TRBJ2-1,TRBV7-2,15,ASSLDAGGTAYNEQF
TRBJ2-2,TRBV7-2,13,ASSLDGQGSGELF
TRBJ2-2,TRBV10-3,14,AISARDTPGGGELF
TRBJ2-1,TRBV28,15,ASSLASGGVGYNEQF
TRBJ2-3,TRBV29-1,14,SVEARDREGTDTQY
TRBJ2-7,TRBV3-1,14,ASSQEPGQGSYEQY
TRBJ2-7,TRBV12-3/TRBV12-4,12,ASSLGLAGGEQY
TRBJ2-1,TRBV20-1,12,SAPWRGPSDEQF
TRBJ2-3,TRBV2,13,ASSEFGGAVDTQY
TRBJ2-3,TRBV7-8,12,ASTSGGGTDTQY
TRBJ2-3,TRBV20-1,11,SAWTSATDTQY
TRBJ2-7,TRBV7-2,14,ASSSSTKSGPYEQY
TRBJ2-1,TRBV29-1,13,SVVPGLAAYNEQF
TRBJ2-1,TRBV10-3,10,AISVRVDEQF
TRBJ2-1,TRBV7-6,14,ASSFPLAGDFDEQF
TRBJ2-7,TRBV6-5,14,ASSSMGLAGRYEQY
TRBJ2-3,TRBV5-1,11,ASSQEPRDTQY
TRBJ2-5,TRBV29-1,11,SVDYQGRETQY
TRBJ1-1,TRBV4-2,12,ASSHASLGTEAF
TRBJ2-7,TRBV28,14,ASSSRTSGSWDEQY
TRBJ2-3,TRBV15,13,ATSSKAGVWNTQY
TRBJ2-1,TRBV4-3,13,ASSQDLGGSNEQF
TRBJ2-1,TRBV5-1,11,ASSLERGREQF
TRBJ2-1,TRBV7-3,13,ASSLSGTSDNEQF
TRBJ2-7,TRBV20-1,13,SARDALAGAYEQY
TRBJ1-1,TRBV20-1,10,SAAGTGTEAF
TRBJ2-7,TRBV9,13,ASSPKPGTSDEQY
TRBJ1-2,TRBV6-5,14,ASSYLHLGKGYGYT
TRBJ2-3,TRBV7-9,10,ASSQNVDTQY
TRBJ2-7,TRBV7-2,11,ASSLIPAYEQY
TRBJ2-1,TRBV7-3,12,ASSPGPSYNEQF
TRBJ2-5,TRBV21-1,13,ARDRGGGMLETQY
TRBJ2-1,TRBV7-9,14,ASSTGLAGASDEQF
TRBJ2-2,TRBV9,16,ASSVQTSVQMGTGELF
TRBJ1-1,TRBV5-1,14,ASSLGSSGAATEAF
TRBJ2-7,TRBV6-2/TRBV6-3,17,ASSYPAIASGGTLYEQY
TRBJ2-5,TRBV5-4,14,ASSPRLAGGQETQY
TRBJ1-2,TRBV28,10,ASEGQERGYT
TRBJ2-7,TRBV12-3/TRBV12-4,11,ASSSRQGGGQY
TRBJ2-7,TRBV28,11,ASNLGVGYEQY
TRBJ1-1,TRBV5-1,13,ASSLATDSNTEAF
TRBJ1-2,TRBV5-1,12,ASSLDQGPYGYT
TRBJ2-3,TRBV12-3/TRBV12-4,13,ASSFGGENGDTQY